Sequencing of this TCR beta chain was carried out in a study of T cell responses to AZD1222 COVID-19 vaccine. The study, taken as a whole, reports: Unmutated regions of variants are reportedly targeted by nearly half of spike-specific TCRs. Just a handful of people given AZD1222 tested seropositive at baseline. The donors showed a predominance of white British ancestry and of females, with possible underestimation of clonal diversity.

There are 14 residues in the CDR3. In germline, CDR1 is SGHDT, CDR2 YYEEEE. V was cut by 1 base and J by 2 bases, with 10 bases left in between. Generated by immunoSEQ multiplex PCR, the TCRdb table keeps only in-frame clones and is missing some. The sample has about 160,000 clones, approximately 91% seen once; the top ten hold approximately 2%. Concerning this clone itself: Its antigen is undetermined.

The receptor comes from an adult in good health. The sequenced sample was peripheral blood, obtained on day 0 of AZD1222 vaccination. V is TRBV5-6 and J is TRBJ2-7; D possibly corresponds to TRBD1 (6 bases). CDR3 nucleotide sequence: TGTGCCAGCAGCTTGCCAGGGGCTCCCTACGAGCAGTACTTC. Its protein product is CASSLPGAPYEQYF.